This T cell receptor beta chain was identified during a study of shared clonotypes between healthy human individuals. Study-wide background: Three plates were used per donor for CD4 naive, three for CD4 memory, two for CD8 naive and one for CD8 memory.

Germline V gene sequence: CDR1 MGHRA, CDR2 YSYEKL. With 1 base removed from V and 5 bases from J, the gap between germline ends came to 9 bases. This CDR3 has 14 residues. Only CD45RO-negative cells positively selected for CCR7 counted as naive CD8 cells, so terminally differentiated effector memory CD45RA+ cells were excluded. Healthy adults negative for HIV, lacking recent acute infections or vaccinations, served as donors. Using immunoSEQ multiplex PCR, the repertoire was profiled, and TCRdb retains in-frame clones only, with some absent. This repertoire shows hundreds of thousands of clones, about 91% found once; its top ten account for nearly 25%.

The chain has TRBV4-1 and TRBJ2-1; D may be TRBD2 (6 bases). This TCR was sampled from a man between 25 and 39 years old in good health. Material for sequencing was naive CD8+ T cells sorted from blood. CDR3: CASSQVASDNEQFF. In DNA, the CDR3 is TGCGCCAGCAGCCAAGTTGCTAGCGACAATGAGCAGTTCTTC.